This entry concerns a single T cell receptor (beta chain). This sample was taken from a study of patients and donors after allogeneic stem cell transplantation. Via MiXCR, TCRdb re-called the RT-PCR reads, giving one row per CDR3 protein. The sample includes about 200,000 distinct CDR3 sequences, around two fifths of them seen just once. The CDR3 contains 15 residues. The germline gives CDR1 LGHNA, CDR2 YSLEER. Trimming cost V 1 base and J 7 bases, with 14 bases left between them. The sample taken for sequencing was blood, either unsorted or a sorted T cell fraction (not recorded which). The receptor comes from a human donor who was either an allogeneic HSCT recipient or a stem cell or donor lymphocyte infusion donor (not recorded which). It is not recorded whose cells these are; they may come from a transplant donor. The chain has TRBV4-3 and TRBJ1-5, with D uncertain. The CDR3 nucleotides read TGCGCCAGCAGCCAAGGAGGGTTGAAGTCCCAGCCCCAGCATTTT. Protein: CASSQGGLKSQPQHF.